These T cell receptor beta chains were read from a single sample in a study of blood T cell repertoires in COVID-19. Using immunoSEQ multiplex PCR, the repertoire was profiled, and TCRdb retains in-frame clones only, with some absent. The repertoire includes 150,000 or so clones, roughly 86% of them detected once, and 15% sits in the top ten. Sequencing was carried out using peripheral blood. The receptors come from a human donor with acute or convalescent COVID-19. The donor label of this sample is uncertain. Both conserved end residues are part of each CDR3. Each record gives: D gene, J gene, V gene, clone size, CDR3 protein, CDR3 DNA. D genes are given only for firm matches. For some rows the clone size is stated as once, few or many, or as a class when expanded; others skip it.

D: -; J: TRBJ2-7; V: TRBV18; size: many; CDR3: CASSPGPPLNEQYF; DNA: TGTGCCAGCTCACCAGGGCCGCCCCTAAACGAGCAGTACTTC
D: TRBD1; J: TRBJ1-1; V: TRBV7-2; size: -; CDR3: CASSLGGQFEAFF; DNA: TGTGCCAGCAGCTTAGGGGGACAGTTTGAAGCTTTCTTT
D: -; J: TRBJ1-1; V: TRBV7-6; size: once; CDR3: CASSLDSYTEAFF; DNA: TGTGCCAGCAGCTTAGACTCCTACACTGAAGCTTTCTTT
D: TRBD1; J: TRBJ1-5; V: TRBV6-5; size: few; CDR3: CASSFDRGHQPQHF; DNA: TGTGCCAGCAGTTTCGACAGGGGGCATCAGCCCCAGCATTTT
D: -; J: TRBJ1-1; V: TRBV7-8; size: once; CDR3: CASSLFERTEAFF; DNA: TGTGCCAGCAGCTTATTCGAGAGGACTGAAGCTTTCTTT
D: -; J: TRBJ2-7; V: TRBV7-2; size: -; CDR3: CASSLEAGETYEQYF; DNA: TGTGCCAGCAGCTTAGAGGCCGGGGAGACCTACGAGCAGTACTTC
D: TRBD1; J: TRBJ1-3; V: TRBV15; size: -; CDR3: CATSRDGTGRGNTIYF; DNA: TGTGCCACCAGCAGAGATGGGACAGGGCGGGGAAACACCATATATTTT
D: -; J: TRBJ1-5; V: TRBV6-4; size: -; CDR3: CASSKEADQPQHF; DNA: TGTGCCAGCTCTAAGGAGGCGGATCAGCCCCAGCATTTT
D: -; J: TRBJ1-2; V: TRBV29-1; size: -; CDR3: CSVGGQGLKEF; DNA: TGCAGCGTTGGGGGTCAGGGGTTGAAAGAATTC
D: TRBD2; J: TRBJ2-2; V: TRBV7-3; size: -; CDR3: CASSQPGLASGELFF; DNA: TGTGCCAGCAGCCAACCGGGACTAGCAAGCGGGGAGCTGTTTTTT
D: TRBD1; J: TRBJ1-1; V: TRBV19; size: few; CDR3: CASSIPSGGQVLNTEAFF; DNA: TGTGCCAGTAGTATCCCATCCGGGGGACAGGTGCTTAACACTGAAGCTTTCTTT
D: -; J: TRBJ1-1; V: TRBV6-2/TRBV6-3; size: -; CDR3: CASSYEVAAFF; DNA: TGTGCCAGCAGTTACGAGGTTGCGGCTTTCTTT
D: TRBD2; J: TRBJ2-1; V: TRBV4-1; size: -; CDR3: CASSQGTSDYNEQFF; DNA: TGCGCCAGCAGCCAAGGGACTAGCGATTACAATGAGCAGTTCTTC
D: -; J: TRBJ2-2; V: TRBV5-1; size: -; CDR3: CASREEGPGELFF; DNA: TGCGCCAGCAGAGAAGAGGGTCCCGGGGAGCTGTTTTTT
D: -; J: TRBJ1-2; V: TRBV10-3; size: -; CDR3: CAISEREGRLQSSAGYTF; DNA: TGTGCCATCAGTGAAAGGGAGGGAAGACTCCAAAGTTCGGCGGGCTACACCTTC
D: TRBD2; J: TRBJ2-5; V: TRBV9; size: -; CDR3: CASSVSPSGGETQYF; DNA: TGTGCCAGCAGCGTAAGCCCTAGCGGGGGAGAGACCCAGTACTTC
D: -; J: TRBJ1-6; V: TRBV5-6; size: -; CDR3: CASSPGPNSPLHF; DNA: TGTGCCAGCAGCCCTGGCCCTAATTCACCCCTCCACTTT
D: TRBD1; J: TRBJ1-3; V: TRBV7-9; size: -; CDR3: CASSRTGDTIYF; DNA: TGTGCCAGCAGCCGGACAGGGGACACCATATATTTT
D: -; J: TRBJ1-3; V: TRBV15; size: -; CDR3: CATSRDRSSGNTIYF; DNA: TGTGCCACCAGCAGAGACAGAAGCTCTGGAAACACCATATATTTT
D: -; J: TRBJ1-4; V: TRBV7-2; size: few; CDR3: CASSPTGLAEKLFF; DNA: TGTGCCAGCAGCCCTACAGGGTTGGCTGAAAAACTGTTTTTT
D: -; J: TRBJ1-6; V: TRBV6-4; size: -; CDR3: CASSEGRVNSPLHF; DNA: TGTGCCAGCAGTGAGGGCAGGGTTAATTCACCCCTCCACTTT
D: -; J: TRBJ1-4; V: TRBV3-1/TRBV3-2; size: -; CDR3: CASSQDLGGKLFF; DNA: TGTGCCAGCAGCCAAGACCTCGGGGGAAAACTGTTTTTT
D: -; J: TRBJ1-2; V: TRBV5-1; size: -; CDR3: CASSLFGNRDGNYGYTF; DNA: TGCGCCAGCAGCTTGTTTGGAAACAGGGACGGGAACTATGGCTACACCTTC
D: -; J: TRBJ1-6; V: TRBV6-6; size: few; CDR3: CASSYSLSSYNSPLHF; DNA: TGTGCCAGCAGTTACTCGCTGAGCTCCTATAATTCACCCCTCCACTTT